This entry lists 27 T cell receptor beta chains sequenced from one sample in a study of cytotoxic CD8 clonotypes in ibrutinib-treated CLL. Using immunoSEQ multiplex PCR, the repertoire was profiled, and TCRdb retains in-frame clones only, with some absent. Of 330,000 or so clones in the sample, 67% were seen once. Here the sequenced sample was PBMCs, taken after 36 months of ibrutinib treatment. The receptors here all came from a human donor with chronic lymphocytic leukemia.

The chain carries TRBV7-3 and TRBJ2-1, with TRBD2 matching over 14 bases. CDR3 size: 18 residues. CDR1 and CDR2 from the germline V gene are SGHTA and FQGTGA. V trimming: 4 bases; J trimming: 1 base; junction bases outside the gene matches: 6. The CDR3 here is CASSYGLAGGLSYNEQFF. The CDR3 DNA follows: TGTGCCAGCAGCTACGGACTAGCGGGGGGCCTATCCTACAATGAGCAGTTCTTC.

The sample holds a few counts of this clone. V gene TRBV2 combines with J gene TRBJ2-1; D is unresolved. This CDR3 comprises 13 residues. Trimming shortened V by 3 bases and J by 6 bases, and 9 bases separated the two germline ends. The germline V gene has CDR1 SNHLY and CDR2 FYNNEI. Written as DNA, the CDR3 is TGTGCCAGCAGTGAGGCAGGTAGCAATGAGCAGTTCTTC. Encoded protein: CASSEAGSNEQFF.

The CDR3 sequence is CASSEAGTAGLAGGLSYNEQFF. The CDR3 coding sequence is TGTGCCAGCAGTGAAGCGGGGACGGCGGGACTAGCGGGGGGCCTCTCCTACAATGAGCAGTTCTTC. The V gene is TRBV2, the J gene TRBJ2-1, with 15 bases aligning to TRBD2. This CDR3 has 22 amino acids. CDR1 is SNHLY and CDR2 is FYNNEI in the germline V gene. V lost 0 bases to trimming and J lost 0 bases; unmatched junction nucleotides: 12. Based on the CDR3 plus reference TRBV2 and TRBJ2-1, the full variable domain is EPEVTQTPSHQVTQMGQEVILRCVPISNHLYFYWYRQILGQKVEFLVSFYNNEISEKSEIFDDQFSVERPDGSNFTLKIRSTKLEDSAMYFCASSEAGTAGLAGGLSYNEQFFGPGTRLTVL.

The genes are TRBV2 and TRBJ1-3; 7 nucleotides align to TRBD1. Germline V lookup: CDR1 SNHLY, CDR2 FYNNEI. This CDR3 contains 16 residues. The V and J ends lost 4 bases and 1 base, in that order; junction bases with no gene match: 7. The CDR3 DNA follows: TGTGCCAGCAGTGTCGAGGGGGCGAGATCTGGAAACACCATATATTTT. Encoded protein: CASSVEGARSGNTIYF.

This clone turned up a few times. This rearrangement joins TRBV13 to TRBJ2-7; D possibly corresponds to TRBD1 (6 bases). This CDR3 region has 13 residues. Trimming took 0 bases from V and 3 from J, leaving 6 bases between them. Germline assignment: CDR1 PRHDT and CDR2 FYEKMQ (reference sequence). The DNA for the CDR3 is TGTGCCAGCAGCTTAGGCAGGGGCTACGAGCAGTACTTC. Protein product: CASSLGRGYEQYF.

With regard to this clone: A read error may produce the germline difference seen at one junction end. The chain combines TRBV29-1 with TRBJ2-1; D is perhaps TRBD1 (6 bases). CDR3 size: 13 residues. Per the germline V gene, CDR1 is SQVTM and CDR2 is ANQGSEA. CDR3 nucleotide sequence: TGCAGCGTAGAAGGTCAGGGGAACCATGAGCAGTTCTTC. Translation gives CSVEGQGNHEQFF.

This clone was seen a handful of times. This chain connects TRBV11-2 to TRBJ2-7, with TRBD2 identical over 8 bases. V lost 5 bases to trimming and J lost 0 bases; unmatched junction nucleotides: 6. Germline V lookup: CDR1 SGHAT, CDR2 FQNNGV. The CDR3 sequence is 15 residues long. The CDR3, as DNA: TGTGCCAGCAGCAGAGGACTAGCCCCCTCCTACGAGCAGTACTTC. It is translated as CASSRGLAPSYEQYF.

In this sample, this clone turned up many times. The V gene is TRBV20-1, the J gene TRBJ1-2; D is ambiguous. Germline V gene lookup returns CDR1 DFQATT and CDR2 SNEGSKA (reference sequence). This CDR3 comprises 11 residues. V was pared by 0 bases and J by 10 bases, with 9 bases between. Here the CDR3 DNA reads TGCAGTGCTAGAGATAACTCTTTCTACACCTTC. Translation gives CSARDNSFYTF.

The chain has TRBV5-1 and TRBJ2-7, with a weak D call TRBD1 (6 bases). This CDR3 contains 15 residues. Germline CDR1 is SGHRS and CDR2 is YFSETQ. Trimming removed 3 bases at V and 7 bases at J, with 20 bases between. CDR3 protein: CASSSQTGVVKEQYF. The CDR3 nucleotides read TGCGCCAGCAGCTCGCAGACAGGTGTCGTTAAAGAGCAGTACTTC.

The chain recombines TRBV7-9 with TRBJ2-3, with unresolved D. The CDR3 contains 16 residues. Germline V lookup: CDR1 SEHNR, CDR2 FQNEAQ (reference sequence). V lost 1 base and J lost 5, with 16 bases in between. The CDR3 bases are TGTGCCAGCAGCTTAGGGGCTAGTCGAGCTGGAGATACGCAGTATTTT. As protein: CASSLGASRAGDTQYF.

The chain recombines TRBV2 with TRBJ2-7; the D is unclear. V was pared by 6 bases and J by 1 base, with 10 bases between. This CDR3 has 13 residues. Looked up from germline, CDR1 is SNHLY and CDR2 is FYNNEI. Here the CDR3 reads CASRAEWSYEQYF. The DNA for the CDR3 is TGTGCCAGCAGAGCAGAGTGGTCCTACGAGCAGTACTTC.

The chain employs TRBV29-1 and TRBJ1-2, with 7 bases aligning to TRBD1. V was pared by 3 bases and J by 4 bases, with 11 bases of the junction left unmatched. The V gene's germline CDR1 is SQVTM and CDR2 ANQGSEA. This CDR3 contains 15 residues. CDR3 nucleotide sequence: TGCAGCGTTGATGGGGGAGGGGGCGCATCCTATGGCTACACCTTC. Residues: CSVDGGGGASYGYTF.

The J gene is TRBJ1-3, the V gene TRBV4-1; 7 nucleotides agree with TRBD1. V dropped 2 bases and J dropped 4; count of bases not matched to a gene: 2. This CDR3 spans 14 amino acids. The germline gives CDR1 MGHRA, CDR2 YSYEKL. CDR3 bases: TGCGCCAGCAGCCAACCGGGACAGGGAAACACCATATATTTT. It specifies CASSQPGQGNTIYF.

This chain joins TRBV6-5 and TRBJ2-3; D not resolved. Germline assignment: CDR1 MNHEY and CDR2 SVGAGI. The germline V and J ends were trimmed by 2 bases and 4 bases, with 10 bases remaining between them. The CDR3 length is 14 residues. The CDR3 protein is CASSYVAAPDTQYF. Here the CDR3 DNA reads TGTGCCAGCAGTTACGTCGCTGCTCCAGATACGCAGTATTTT.

The chain links TRBV19 to TRBJ2-1, with 11 bases lining up with TRBD2. Germline assignment: CDR1 LNHDA and CDR2 SQIVND (reference sequence). The CDR3 spans 15 residues. Trimming at V came to 4 bases and at J to 9 bases, leaving 8 bases not matched to a gene. The DNA for the CDR3 is TGTGCCAGTAGTAGGGCGGATAGCGGGAGGGCTGAGCAGTTCTTC. Translation: CASSRADSGRAEQFF.

V gene TRBV28 combines with J gene TRBJ2-3; D might be TRBD2 (6 bases). Germline CDR1 is MDHEN and CDR2 is SYDVKM. The CDR3 is made up of 15 amino acids. The germline V and J ends were trimmed by 8 bases and 2 bases, with 17 bases remaining between them. Written as DNA, the CDR3 is TGTGCCAGCCAGCCGGGACTCTTATTCACAGATACGCAGTATTTT. It translates to CASQPGLLFTDTQYF. Full variable domain (remainder filled in from reference TRBV28 and TRBJ2-3): DVKVTQSSRYLVKRTGEKVFLECVQDMDHENMFWYRQDPGLGLRLIYFSYDVKMKEKGDIPEGYSVSREKKERFSLILESASTNQTSMYLCASQPGLLFTDTQYFGPGTRLTVL.

The rearrangement links TRBV27 to TRBJ2-7; 10 positions match TRBD1. The CDR3 length is 13 residues. V lost 3 bases, J lost 5 bases, and 1 base stayed unmatched. Germline V gene sequence: CDR1 MNHEY, CDR2 SMNVEV (reference sequence). The CDR3 DNA is TGTGCCAGCAGTTTGGGACAGGGGAACGAGCAGTACTTC. Its protein product is CASSLGQGNEQYF.

V usage is TRBV4-1 and J usage is TRBJ2-7, with 12 bases identical to TRBD2. The CDR3 loop spans 16 amino acids. The ends lost 3 bases at V and 0 bases at J; junction bases unmatched: 3. From germline, CDR1 is MGHRA and CDR2 YSYEKL. CDR3 in DNA: TGCGCCAGCAGCCACCGGACTAGCGGGATCTCCTACGAGCAGTACTTC. This sequence encodes CASSHRTSGISYEQYF.

The chain couples TRBV28 to TRBJ1-1; D is uncertain. Trimming took off 7 bases at V and 3 bases at J, with 12 bases between the two ends. This CDR3 spans 13 amino acids. Germline V gene lookup returns CDR1 MDHEN and CDR2 SYDVKM. The CDR3 here is CASKLGSDTEAFF. In nucleotides, the CDR3 is TGTGCCAGCAAACTTGGGAGTGACACTGAAGCTTTCTTT.

This clone was counted between two and nine times. The V gene is TRBV9, the J gene TRBJ2-7; the D gene is possibly TRBD1 (6 bases). The CDR3 consists of 14 residues. Germline CDR1 SGDLS, CDR2 YYNGEE. V was trimmed by 0 bases and J by 6 bases, leaving 13 bases between them. CDR3 nucleotides: TGTGCCAGCAGCGTAGGCAACAGGGAATCCGAGCAGTACTTC. This codes for CASSVGNRESEQYF.

The chain carries TRBV9 and TRBJ2-3; no firm D call. The ends were cut back, 4 bases at V and 2 bases at J, with 8 bases in the middle. Germline CDR1 is SGDLS and CDR2 is YYNGEE. The CDR3 totals 13 residues. The CDR3 coding sequence is TGTGCCAGCAGCCGGGTTATCACAGATACGCAGTATTTT. Translated: CASSRVITDTQYF.

This chain links TRBV5-5 with TRBJ1-2; D remains ambiguous. Between the trimmed V and J ends, which lost 6 bases and 7 bases, there was a span of 13 bases. This CDR3 has 12 amino acids. CDR1 and CDR2 (germline): SGHKS, YYEKEE (reference sequence). CDR3 in DNA: TGTGCCAGCATCATCCCAGCGGGTGGCTACACCTTC. It encodes CASIIPAGGYTF.

V gene TRBV7-9 combines with J gene TRBJ2-5; D not resolved. V dropped 7 bases and J dropped 2 bases, with 14 bases sitting between them. This CDR3 region has 14 residues. Germline V gene sequence: CDR1 SEHNR, CDR2 FQNEAQ (reference sequence). The CDR3 DNA is TGTGCCAGCACCTCGAGAGCGCCACAAGAGACCCAGTACTTC. This sequence encodes CASTSRAPQETQYF.

The chain is built from TRBV10-3 and TRBJ2-5; perhaps TRBD1 as D (6 bases). This CDR3 is built from 13 residues. The V end was cut by 7 bases, the J end by 2 bases, with 11 bases between. Germline CDR1 ENHRY, CDR2 SYGVKD. The DNA of the CDR3 is TGTGCCATCAAACAGGGACGGCAAGAGACCCAGTACTTC. Translation gives CAIKQGRQETQYF.

The chain couples TRBV18 to TRBJ2-5, with D tentatively TRBD1 (6 bases). This CDR3 is 14 amino acids long. From germline, CDR1 is KGHSH and CDR2 LQKENI. Trimming removed 2 bases at V and 2 bases at J, with 9 bases between. CDR3 in DNA: TGTGCCAGCTCACCAGAAACAGGGCAAGAGACCCAGTACTTC. It is translated as CASSPETGQETQYF.

This sequence joins TRBV5-1 and TRBJ2-7, with D possibly TRBD2 on 7 matching bases. V lost 4 bases and J 3 bases, leaving 20 bases between the germline ends. CDR3 length: 16 residues. The germline V gene encodes CDR1 SGHRS and CDR2 YFSETQ. The CDR3 DNA is TGCGCCAGCAGCCCCCTCGGGGGGCTCCGGAGCTACGAGCAGTACTTC. Translated, it gives CASSPLGGLRSYEQYF.

The rearrangement uses TRBV7-2 and TRBJ1-3, with 8 nucleotides matching TRBD1. In germline, CDR1 is SGHTA, CDR2 FQGNSA. CDR3 length equals 16 residues. V was clipped by 5 bases and J by 0 bases; unmatched bases: 6. The CDR3 bases are TGTGCCAGCAGCCCCTGGGACAGGCGCTCTGGAAACACCATATATTTT. Its protein product is CASSPWDRRSGNTIYF.